The clone carrying this T cell receptor (beta chain) was recorded a few times. The antigen is undetermined. The CDR3 runs 12 residues. V lost 4 bases and J 3 bases, leaving 7 bases between the germline ends. Germline assignment: CDR1 SGHNT and CDR2 YYREEE (reference sequence). Reverse transcription of all isolated RNA meant that expressed TCRB transcripts were sequenced. This table comes from immunoSEQ multiplex PCR, and its TCRdb copy is limited to in-frame clones, with some not included. The table includes roughly 450,000 clones, about an eighth detected once. These data are taken from a study of beta chain features in type 1 diabetes. Study-wide results and limits: People with Type 1 diabetes carried modestly yet significantly shorter TCRB CDR3s in all four CD4+ subsets.

Sequencing input: naive CD4+ T cells from blood. The V and J genes are TRBV5-4 and TRBJ1-1; unclear D gene. The TCR originated in a woman aged 18-29 years in good health. CDR3 amino acids: CASSQIDTEAFF. The CDR3 nucleotides read TGTGCCAGCAGCCAAATAGACACTGAAGCTTTCTTT.